A single sample is the source of the 5 T cell receptor beta chains below, sequenced in a study of blood T cell repertoires in COVID-19. Profiling relied on immunoSEQ multiplex PCR, and the TCRdb table lists in-frame clones only, not all of them. Of more than 50,000 clones listed, 75% to 95% are singletons. Sequencing input: peripheral blood. Receptor source: a human donor with active COVID-19. The donor label of this sample is uncertain.

The V gene is TRBV11-2, the J gene TRBJ1-1, with D uncertain. The CDR3 has 13 residues. The V end lost 2 bases, the J end lost 3 bases, and 7 bases lay between the germline ends. From germline, CDR1 is SGHAT and CDR2 FQNNGV. CDR3 region: CASSLRVYTEAFF. The DNA for the CDR3 is TGTGCCAGCAGCTTACGGGTCTACACTGAAGCTTTCTTT. Complete variable domain (other parts from reference TRBV11-2 and TRBJ1-1): EAGVAQSPRYKIIEKRQSVAFWCNPISGHATLYWYQQILGQGPKLLIQFQNNGVVDDSQLPKDRFSAERLKGVDSTLKIQPAKLEDSAVYLCASSLRVYTEAFFGQGTRLTVV.

This sequence joins TRBV18 and TRBJ2-1; TRBD1 agrees at 8 bases. CDR3 length: 17 residues. The germline gives CDR1 KGHSH, CDR2 LQKENI. Trimming took 3 bases from V and 0 from J; bases not matched to a gene: 7. CDR3 sequence: CASSPQWTGSSYNEQFF. DNA for the CDR3: TGTGCCAGCTCACCTCAATGGACAGGGAGCTCCTACAATGAGCAGTTCTTC.

J is TRBJ1-2 and V is TRBV6-1; 9 bases fit TRBD1. Germline CDR1 and CDR2: MNHNS and SASEGT. The CDR3 is 15 residues long. Unmatched junction bases numbered 7, after V lost 0 bases and J lost 8 bases. The CDR3 nucleotides read TGTGCCAGCAGTGAAGCTACGGGACAGGGACGGGGCTACACCTTC. Its translation: CASSEATGQGRGYTF.

The chain is built from TRBV28 and TRBJ1-1; 7 bases match TRBD1. The CDR3 spans 16 residues. Germline-derived CDR1 and CDR2 are MDHEN and SYDVKM. The V and J ends lost 6 bases and 5 bases, in that order; junction bases with no gene match: 15. The CDR3 protein is CASRPLHRDSSTEAFF. The CDR3 DNA follows: TGTGCCAGCAGACCTCTACACCGGGACAGCTCAACTGAAGCTTTCTTT.

The CDR3 bases are TGTGCCAGCAGTGAGGGGGGGGGAGAGACCCAGTACTTC. The encoded protein is CASSEGGGETQYF. The V call is TRBV2, the J call TRBJ2-5, with TRBD2 matching 7 bases. The V gene's germline CDR1 is SNHLY and CDR2 FYNNEI. There are 13 residues in the CDR3. J gave up 4 bases and V 3 bases, and 2 bases lay outside the gene matches.